The subject of this entry is one T cell receptor beta chain. This specimen comes from a study of PD-1 and CTLA-4 blockade in melanoma. This CDR3 comprises 16 residues. Per germline, CDR1 MGHRA and CDR2 YSYEKL. V gave up 3 bases and J gave up 7 bases, with 16 bases separating them. Generated by immunoSEQ multiplex PCR, the TCRdb table keeps only in-frame clones and is missing some. In the table there are almost 30,000 clones, roughly nine tenths of which are singletons. The chain uses TRBV4-1 and TRBJ1-6; D might be TRBD1 (6 bases). The source of this sequence is a human donor with melanoma. The specimen was CD8+ T cells from peripheral blood, collected before anti-PD-1 treatment. CDR3 coding DNA: TGCGCCAGCAGCCACTCCGGGGGCAGGGAGAATTCACCCCTCCACTTT. Residues: CASSHSGGRENSPLHF.